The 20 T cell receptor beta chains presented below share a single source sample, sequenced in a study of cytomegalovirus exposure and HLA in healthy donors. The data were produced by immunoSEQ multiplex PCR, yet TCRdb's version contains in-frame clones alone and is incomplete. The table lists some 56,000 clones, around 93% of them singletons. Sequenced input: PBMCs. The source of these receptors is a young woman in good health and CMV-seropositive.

This chain's CDR3 is CASSLRASEQFF. The CDR3 DNA follows: TGCGCCAGCAGCCTGCGGGCGTCTGAGCAGTTCTTC. This chain uses TRBV5-1 with TRBJ2-1, with TRBD2 as a possible D gene (5 bases). The V gene's germline CDR1 is SGHRS and CDR2 YFSETQ. V lost 4 bases, J lost 9 bases, and 11 bases lay in between. The CDR3 length is 12 residues.

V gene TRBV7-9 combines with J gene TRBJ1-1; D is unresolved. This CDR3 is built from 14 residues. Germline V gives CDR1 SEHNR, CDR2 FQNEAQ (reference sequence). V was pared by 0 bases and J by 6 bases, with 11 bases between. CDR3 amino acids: CASSLASAEAEAFF. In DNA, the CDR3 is TGTGCCAGCAGCTTAGCGTCCGCCGAGGCTGAAGCTTTCTTT. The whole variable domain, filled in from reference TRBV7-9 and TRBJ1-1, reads DTGVSQNPRHKITKRGQNVTFRCDPISEHNRLYWYRQTLGQGPEFLTYFQNEAQLEKSRLLSDRFSAERPKGSFSTLEIQRTEQGDSAMYLCASSLASAEAEAFFGQGTRLTVV.

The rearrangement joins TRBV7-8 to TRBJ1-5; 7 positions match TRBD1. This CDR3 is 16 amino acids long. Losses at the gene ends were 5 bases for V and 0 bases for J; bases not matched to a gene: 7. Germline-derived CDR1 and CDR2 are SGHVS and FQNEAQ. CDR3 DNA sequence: TGTGCCAGCAGCCCAGGGACAGTCTATAGCAATCAGCCCCAGCATTTT. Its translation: CASSPGTVYSNQPQHF.

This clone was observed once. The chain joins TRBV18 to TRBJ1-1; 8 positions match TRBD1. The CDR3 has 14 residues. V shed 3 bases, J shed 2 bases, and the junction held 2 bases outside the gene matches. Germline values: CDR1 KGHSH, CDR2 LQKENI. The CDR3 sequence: CASSPGQANTEAFF. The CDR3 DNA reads TGTGCCAGCTCACCGGGACAGGCCAACACTGAAGCTTTCTTT.

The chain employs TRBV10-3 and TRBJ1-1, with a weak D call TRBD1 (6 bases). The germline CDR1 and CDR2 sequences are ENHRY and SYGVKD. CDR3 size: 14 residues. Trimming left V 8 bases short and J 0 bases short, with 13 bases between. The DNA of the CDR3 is TGTGCCATCCAAGGACAGCCCATGAACACTGAAGCTTTCTTT. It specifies CAIQGQPMNTEAFF.

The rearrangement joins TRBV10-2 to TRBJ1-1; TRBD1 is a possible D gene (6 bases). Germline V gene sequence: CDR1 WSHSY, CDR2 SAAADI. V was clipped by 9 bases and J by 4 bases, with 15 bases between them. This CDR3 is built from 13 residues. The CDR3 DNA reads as TGCGCCAGTGGGGGGGCGCGAGGCACTGAAGCTTTCTTT. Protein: CASGGARGTEAFF.

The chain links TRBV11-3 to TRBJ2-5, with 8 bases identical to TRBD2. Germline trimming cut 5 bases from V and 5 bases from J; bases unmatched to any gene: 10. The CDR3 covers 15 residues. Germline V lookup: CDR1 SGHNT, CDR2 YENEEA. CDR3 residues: CASSQQAGAGETQYF. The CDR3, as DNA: TGTGCCAGCAGCCAACAAGCGGGGGCCGGGGAGACCCAGTACTTC.

CDR3 amino acids: CASSLPKGGSGYNEQFF. The CDR3 bases are TGTGCCAGCAGTTTACCCAAGGGAGGGTCGGGCTACAATGAGCAGTTCTTC. The rearrangement uses TRBV28 and TRBJ2-1, with 7 bases aligning to TRBD2. In germline, CDR1 is MDHEN, CDR2 SYDVKM. Unmatched junction bases numbered 10, after V lost 2 bases and J lost 3 bases. The length of the CDR3 is 17 residues.

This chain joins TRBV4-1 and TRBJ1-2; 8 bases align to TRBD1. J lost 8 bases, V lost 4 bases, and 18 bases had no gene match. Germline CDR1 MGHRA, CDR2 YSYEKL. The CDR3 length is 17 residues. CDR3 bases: TGCGCCAGCAGCCGCTACGGCTTCGGGACAGGATCTTCCGGCTACACCTTC. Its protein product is CASSRYGFGTGSSGYTF.

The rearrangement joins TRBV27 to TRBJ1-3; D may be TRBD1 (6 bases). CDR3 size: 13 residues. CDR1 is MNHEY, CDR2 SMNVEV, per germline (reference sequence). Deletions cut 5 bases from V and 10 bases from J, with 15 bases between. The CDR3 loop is CASSTTGRNTIYF. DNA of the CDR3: TGTGCCAGCAGTACGACAGGACGCAATACCATATATTTT.

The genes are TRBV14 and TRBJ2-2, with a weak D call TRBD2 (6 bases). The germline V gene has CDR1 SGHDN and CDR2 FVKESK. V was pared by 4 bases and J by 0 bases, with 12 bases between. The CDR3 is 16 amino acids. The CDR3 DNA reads TGTGCCAGCAGCCGGGGGAGGACCACGAACACCGGGGAGCTGTTTTTT. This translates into CASSRGRTTNTGELFF.

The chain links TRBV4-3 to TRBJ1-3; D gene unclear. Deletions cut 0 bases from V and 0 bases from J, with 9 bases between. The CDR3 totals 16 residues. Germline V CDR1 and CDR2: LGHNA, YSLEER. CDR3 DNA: TGCGCCAGCAGCCAAGATGGGCAGGTCTCTGGAAACACCATATATTTT. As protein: CASSQDGQVSGNTIYF.

Here the CDR3 reads CASSLGQGGTEAFF. The CDR3 DNA reads as TGTGCCAGCAGTTTGGGACAGGGCGGCACTGAAGCTTTCTTT. The rearrangement joins TRBV28 to TRBJ1-1; 9 bases are a match to TRBD1. The V and J ends lost 3 bases and 4 bases, in that order; junction bases with no gene match: 3. CDR3 length: 14 amino acids. Looked up from germline, CDR1 is MDHEN and CDR2 is SYDVKM.

For the CDR3, the DNA is TGTGCCATCAGTGGGGGTTCCAGCGGGGGGGCCGGATACCAAGAGACCCAGTACTTC. Translated, it gives CAISGGSSGGAGYQETQYF. V and J are TRBV10-3 and TRBJ2-5; TRBD2 agrees at 10 bases. The trim removed 4 bases at V and 0 bases at J, leaving 14 bases unmatched. The CDR3 spans 19 residues. CDR1 and CDR2 (germline): ENHRY, SYGVKD.

The CDR3 nucleotides read TGTGCCAGCAGCTTACAGGGGGGTCTGGGGGAGCAGTACTTC. This codes for CASSLQGGLGEQYF. The chain joins TRBV11-3 to TRBJ2-7; a weak D match, TRBD1 (7 bases). CDR1 is SGHNT, CDR2 YENEEA, per germline. V was shortened by 2 bases and J by 7 bases, with 15 bases between the two germline ends. The CDR3 runs to 14 residues. Based on the CDR3 plus reference TRBV11-3 and TRBJ2-7, the full variable domain is EAGVVQSPRYKIIEKKQPVAFWCNPISGHNTLYWYLQNLGQGPELLIRYENEEAVDDSQLPKDRFSAERLKGVDSTLKIQPAELGDSAVYLCASSLQGGLGEQYFGPGTRLTVT.

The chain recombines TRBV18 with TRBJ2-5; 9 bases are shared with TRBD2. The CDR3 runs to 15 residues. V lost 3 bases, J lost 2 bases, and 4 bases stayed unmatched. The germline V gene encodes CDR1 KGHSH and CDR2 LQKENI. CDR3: CASSPRLAGQETQYF. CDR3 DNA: TGTGCCAGCTCACCGAGGCTAGCGGGGCAAGAGACCCAGTACTTC.

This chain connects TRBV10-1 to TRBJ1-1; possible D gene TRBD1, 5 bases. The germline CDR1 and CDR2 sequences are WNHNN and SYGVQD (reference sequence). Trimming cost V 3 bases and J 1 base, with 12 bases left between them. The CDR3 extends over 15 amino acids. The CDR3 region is CASSETGMPNTEAFF. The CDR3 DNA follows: TGCGCCAGCAGTGAAACAGGAATGCCGAACACTGAAGCTTTCTTT.

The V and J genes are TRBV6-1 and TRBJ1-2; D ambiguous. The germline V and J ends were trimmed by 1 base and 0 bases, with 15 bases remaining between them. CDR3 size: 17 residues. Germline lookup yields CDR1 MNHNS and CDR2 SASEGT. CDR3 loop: CASSEVDGGRSNYGYTF. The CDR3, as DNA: TGTGCCAGCAGTGAAGTGGACGGAGGGAGATCTAACTATGGCTACACCTTC.

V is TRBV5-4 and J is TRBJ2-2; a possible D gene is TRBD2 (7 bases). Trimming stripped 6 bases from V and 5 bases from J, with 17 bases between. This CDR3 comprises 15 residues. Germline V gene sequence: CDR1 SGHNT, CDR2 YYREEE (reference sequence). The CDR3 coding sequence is TGTGCCAGCACCCGCGGGGGCGCGGGGACCGGGGAGCTGTTTTTT. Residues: CASTRGGAGTGELFF.

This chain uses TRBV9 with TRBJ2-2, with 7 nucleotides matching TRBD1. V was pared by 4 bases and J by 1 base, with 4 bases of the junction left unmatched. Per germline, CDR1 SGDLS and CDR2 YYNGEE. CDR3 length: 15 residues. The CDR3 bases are TGTGCCAGCAGCAACAGGGGTTGGAACACCGGGGAGCTGTTTTTT. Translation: CASSNRGWNTGELFF.